Below, one T cell receptor (beta chain) is given with its context. V lost 10 bases and J 0 bases, leaving 13 bases between the germline ends. Looked up from germline, CDR1 is MNHEY and CDR2 is SVGAGI. The CDR3 runs 14 residues. Treatment here: 15 to 20 received Ad26.COV2.S at low or high dose, single or two shots; 5 received placebo; per-sample allocation not given. It was on day 63 after the first vaccine or placebo injection that samples were taken. Sequencing used immunoSEQ multiplex PCR; TCRdb keeps in-frame clones, though not all of them. The sample includes about 480,000 clones, 70% to 90% seen only once; the top ten take 9.5% to 15%. This sample was taken from a study of Ad26.COV2.S vaccination and SARS-CoV-2 variants.

Sequenced here: peripheral blood, sampled in a trial of Ad26.COV2.S vaccine versus placebo. The rearrangement joins TRBV6-5 to TRBJ1-3; a weak D match, TRBD1 (5 bases). The origin of this receptor is a person between 18 and 60 years old who received the Ad26.COV2.S COVID-19 vaccine or a placebo. The CDR3 coding sequence is TGTGCCACACAGGACCGACGCTCTGGAAACACCATATATTTT. This codes for CATQDRRSGNTIYF.